One and the same sample provided the 3 T cell receptor beta chains below, sequenced in a study of human T cells and chemical hapten exposure. TCRdb reanalysed the RACE reads using MiXCR and keeps one entry per CDR3 protein. The table records approximately 95,000 distinct CDR3 sequences, about an eighth of them present only once. The sample's time point: patch test 2, 6 weeks after DPC sensitization. Treatment given: therapeutic diphenylcyclopropenone sensitization with weekly scalp DPC. This specimen was whole blood, taken in connection with sensitization to the hapten diphenylcyclopropenone (DPC). The receptors stem from a woman aged 35 to 49 with alopecia areata. Some clones in this sample may be carry-over from other donors' samples.

The rearrangement links TRBV6-5 to TRBJ2-7; 9 positions match TRBD1. The germline V gene has CDR1 MNHEY and CDR2 SVGAGI. CDR3 length: 14 amino acids. The V gene end was trimmed by 6 bases and the J gene end by 5 bases; junction bases not matched to a gene: 8. As DNA, the CDR3 is TGTGCCAGCAGGTTCGGACAGGGGTTCCACGAGCAGTACTTC. This translates into CASRFGQGFHEQYF.

This clonotype appeared a few times. The chain joins TRBV7-2 to TRBJ1-1; the D gene is possibly TRBD1 (6 bases). V was cut by 3 bases and J by 4 bases, with 12 bases left in between. Germline V gene lookup returns CDR1 SGHTA and CDR2 FQGNSA. The CDR3 consists of 14 residues. CDR3 sequence reads: CASSFRGTGTEAFF. CDR3 in DNA: TGTGCCAGCAGCTTCAGGGGAACGGGCACTGAAGCTTTCTTT.

This clonotype showed up many times. The CDR3 DNA sequence: TGCGCCAGCAGCCCCTACAGGGGGCGGGACACCGGGGAGCTGTTTTTT. This sequence encodes CASSPYRGRDTGELFF. V usage is TRBV5-1 and J usage is TRBJ2-2; 9 nucleotides match TRBD1. V lost 4 bases, J lost 3 bases, and 7 bases stayed unmatched. The CDR3 runs to 16 residues. Germline values: CDR1 SGHRS, CDR2 YFSETQ. The full variable domain, rest sourced from reference TRBV5-1 and TRBJ2-2, is KAGVTQTPRYLIKTRGQQVTLSCSPISGHRSVSWYQQTPGQGLQFLFEYFSETQRNKGNFPGRFSGRQFSNSRSEMNVSTLELGDSALYLCASSPYRGRDTGELFFGEGSRLTVL.